The 32 T cell receptor beta chains in this list originate from one sample, sequenced in a study of CD8+CD57+ T cells in acquired aplastic anemia. Whoever was chosen for sequencing had shown CD8+CD57+ cell expansion by flow cytometry. Profiling that covered TCR beta VDJ and CDR3 relied on genomic DNA as its template. TCRdb reanalysed the reads using MiXCR and keeps one entry per CDR3 protein. The sample lists some 200,000 distinct CDR3 sequences, about 62% occurring once. The sequenced sample consisted of sorted CD4+, CD8+, or CD8+CD57+ T cells (not recorded which) from PBMCs. These receptors were collected from a human donor with aplastic anemia.

The V call is TRBV29-1, the J call TRBJ1-2; D perhaps matches TRBD1 (5 bases). The germline V and J ends were trimmed by 4 bases and 6 bases, with 9 bases remaining between them. Germline CDR1 and CDR2: SQVTM and ANQGSEA. The CDR3 is 11 amino acids. The CDR3 DNA is TGCAGCGTTGCGGGGGGAAATGGCTACACCTTC. It encodes CSVAGGNGYTF.

This sequence joins TRBV5-4 and TRBJ2-4; TRBD2 aligns across 9 bases. J lost 5 bases, V lost 5 bases, and 2 bases had no gene match. CDR1 is SGHNT, CDR2 YYREEE, per germline (reference sequence). The CDR3 loop spans 13 amino acids. The CDR3: CASSIAGENIQYF. The DNA for the CDR3 is TGTGCCAGCAGTATAGCGGGGGAAAACATTCAGTACTTC.

This chain links TRBV19 with TRBJ2-6; D is perhaps TRBD2 (6 bases). V was shortened by 6 bases and J by 0 bases, with 9 bases between the two germline ends. The CDR3 runs to 15 residues. Germline assignment: CDR1 LNHDA and CDR2 SQIVND (reference sequence). The CDR3 reads CASSDGSSGANVLTF. CDR3 coding DNA: TGTGCCAGTAGCGACGGGAGCTCTGGGGCCAACGTCCTGACTTTC.

For the CDR3, the DNA is TGTGCCAGCAGCTTAGAGGGTCCCTACGAGCAGTACTTC. Translated, it gives CASSLEGPYEQYF. V usage is TRBV7-9 and J usage is TRBJ2-7; no firm D call. Looked up from germline, CDR1 is SEHNR and CDR2 is FQNEAQ (reference sequence). The CDR3 totals 13 residues. V gave up 1 base and J gave up 2 bases, with 6 bases separating them.

The chain recombines TRBV5-1 with TRBJ2-5; TRBD1 agrees at 8 bases. Germline CDR1 is SGHRS and CDR2 is YFSETQ. The J segment lost 6 bases and the V segment lost 5 bases, leaving 6 bases of the junction unmatched. There are 13 residues in the CDR3. The CDR3 here is CASSLDRVKTQYF. The CDR3, as DNA: TGCGCCAGCAGTCTGGACAGGGTAAAGACCCAGTACTTC. Full variable domain (remainder filled in from reference TRBV5-1 and TRBJ2-5): KAGVTQTPRYLIKTRGQQVTLSCSPISGHRSVSWYQQTPGQGLQFLFEYFSETQRNKGNFPGRFSGRQFSNSRSEMNVSTLELGDSALYLCASSLDRVKTQYFGPGTRLLVL.

The chain links TRBV5-8 to TRBJ2-3, with D possibly being TRBD2 (6 bases). The CDR3 sequence is 14 residues long. CDR1 and CDR2 from the germline V gene are SGHTS and YDEGEE. V lost 0 bases and J 4 bases, leaving 9 bases between the germline ends. CDR3 coding DNA: TGTGCCAGCAGCTTGGTTTCGGGGGCAGATACGCAGTATTTT. Encoded protein: CASSLVSGADTQYF.

This clonotype was detected many times. The V call is TRBV2, the J call TRBJ2-3, with 13 bases matching TRBD2. Germline CDR1 reads SNHLY; CDR2 reads FYNNEI. With 6 bases clipped from V and 4 bases from J, the junction kept 7 bases outside the gene matches. The CDR3 covers 16 residues. CDR3 in amino acids: CASRATSGGVADTQYF. In DNA form, the CDR3 reads TGTGCCAGCAGAGCCACTAGCGGGGGGGTCGCAGATACGCAGTATTTT. The complete variable domain, with remaining parts taken from reference TRBV2 and TRBJ2-3, reads EPEVTQTPSHQVTQMGQEVILRCVPISNHLYFYWYRQILGQKVEFLVSFYNNEISEKSEIFDDQFSVERPDGSNFTLKIRSTKLEDSAMYFCASRATSGGVADTQYFGPGTRLTVL.

The chain recombines TRBV5-1 with TRBJ2-3; D might be TRBD2 (6 bases). This CDR3 is built from 14 residues. Germline assignment: CDR1 SGHRS and CDR2 YFSETQ. Trimming pared 4 bases from V and 9 bases from J, leaving 18 bases between. The CDR3 coding sequence is TGCGCCAGCAGCCTGGACTCGACTAGAGGGACGCAGTATTTT. Translating it yields CASSLDSTRGTQYF.

The chain has TRBV7-9 and TRBJ1-1; D is possibly TRBD1 (5 bases). V was trimmed by 0 bases and J by 0 bases, leaving 8 bases between them. CDR1 and CDR2 (germline): SEHNR, FQNEAQ (reference sequence). The CDR3 contains 15 residues. CDR3 DNA: TGTGCCAGCAGCTTAGCGGGACGGATGAACACTGAAGCTTTCTTT. It translates to CASSLAGRMNTEAFF.

As to this clonotype: A much larger clone sits a single nucleotide away, making a read error possible. The chain uses TRBV11-2 and TRBJ2-2, with D maybe TRBD2 (5 bases). Germline CDR1 SGHAT, CDR2 FQNNGV. This CDR3 is 11 amino acids long. CDR3 region: CASSQTGELSF. The CDR3 DNA sequence: TGTGCCAGCAGCCAGACCGGGGAGCTGTCTTTT.

Notes on this clonotype: A much larger clone sits a single nucleotide away, making a read error possible. V is TRBV6-2 or TRBV6-3 and J is TRBJ2-7; a possible D gene is TRBD1 (6 bases). Germline-derived CDR1 and CDR2 are MNHEY and SVGEGT. CDR3 size: 14 residues. The DNA for the CDR3 is TGTGCCGGCAGTAAAAGGACAGACCACTACGAGCAGTACTTC. Amino acid sequence: CAGSKRTDHYEQYF.

V usage is TRBV29-1 and J usage is TRBJ2-2; TRBD2 matches at 7 bases. Germline V gene sequence: CDR1 SQVTM, CDR2 ANQGSEA. V shed 4 bases and J 6 bases; nucleotides not matched to a gene: 2. The CDR3 totals 12 residues. CDR3 sequence (DNA): TGCAGCGTTGTACTAGCGTCCGGGGAGCTGTTTTTT. It codes for CSVVLASGELFF.

The chain is built from TRBV10-3 and TRBJ1-3; D may be TRBD1 (5 bases). Germline V gives CDR1 ENHRY, CDR2 SYGVKD. This CDR3 has 15 residues. Trimming removed 5 bases at V and 0 bases at J, with 11 bases between. As DNA, the CDR3 is TGTGCCATCAGTCCGGGGGTGGACTCTGGAAACACCATATATTTT. This translates into CAISPGVDSGNTIYF.

This clonotype was seen repeatedly, ten times or more. The chain carries TRBV12-3 or TRBV12-4 and TRBJ1-6; TRBD1 agrees at 11 bases. This CDR3 has 14 amino acids. The trim removed 3 bases at V and 9 bases at J, leaving 1 base unmatched. CDR3 sequence: CASSFGTGGSPLHF. CDR3 coding DNA: TGTGCCAGCAGTTTTGGGACAGGGGGTTCACCCCTCCACTTT.

The rearrangement uses TRBV6-5 and TRBJ2-7; 12 bases map to TRBD1. The CDR3 spans 14 residues. CDR1 MNHEY and CDR2 SVGAGI come from the germline V gene. V dropped 6 bases and J dropped 5; count of bases not matched to a gene: 5. Here the CDR3 reads CASSPGTGGDEQYF. CDR3 sequence (DNA): TGTGCCAGCAGCCCCGGGACAGGGGGCGACGAGCAGTACTTC.

The chain couples TRBV6-6 to TRBJ2-7, with D maybe TRBD2 (5 bases). The CDR3 contains 11 residues. Trimming cost V 10 bases and J 3 bases, with 10 bases left between them. The germline V gene encodes CDR1 MNHNY and CDR2 SVGAGI (reference sequence). The CDR3 DNA sequence: TGTGCCACCTATAGCGACTACGAGCAGTACTTC. Translated: CATYSDYEQYF.

V and J are TRBV29-1 and TRBJ2-5, with D perhaps matching TRBD1 (6 bases). The germline CDR1 and CDR2 sequences are SQVTM and ANQGSEA. The ends were cut back, 4 bases at V and 2 bases at J, with 14 bases in the middle. The CDR3 has 14 residues. CDR3 sequence: CSVARGWPQETQYF. CDR3 in DNA: TGCAGCGTTGCCAGGGGATGGCCTCAAGAGACCCAGTACTTC. Supplemented by reference TRBV29-1 and TRBJ2-5, the full variable domain reads SAVISQKPSRDICQRGTSLTIQCQVDSQVTMMFWYRQQPGQSLTLIATANQGSEATYESGFVIDKFPISRPNLTFSTLTVSNMSPEDSSIYLCSVARGWPQETQYFGPGTRLLVL.

The chain recombines TRBV7-2 with TRBJ1-5; TRBD1 matches at 9 bases. The junction had 7 bases not matched to a gene; V was cut back by 4 bases and J by 6 bases. Germline loops: CDR1 SGHTA, CDR2 FQGNSA. The CDR3 totals 15 residues. The CDR3 nucleotides read TGTGCCAGCAGCTATACAGGGGGCTGGGGTCAGCCCCAGCATTTT. Translated, it gives CASSYTGGWGQPQHF.

As regards this clonotype: A junction boundary mismatches the germline segment, possibly from a read error. The chain couples TRBV12-3 or TRBV12-4 to TRBJ2-7; 10 bases fit TRBD1. The CDR3 is 15 amino acids. CDR3 DNA: TGTGCTAGCAGTAGTCCCGGGACAGGGGTCGGCGAGCAGTACTTC. Amino acid sequence: CASSSPGTGVGEQYF.

As to this clonotype: One end of the junction is discordant with germline, which a read error may explain. V and J are TRBV2 and TRBJ2-7; tentatively, D is TRBD1 or TRBD2 (5 bases each). The CDR3 sequence is 14 residues long. Germline lookup yields CDR1 SNHLY and CDR2 FYNNEI. The chain's CDR3 is CASRFSGATYGQYF. In nucleotides, the CDR3 is TGTGCCAGCAGATTCTCCGGGGCGACCTACGGGCAGTACTTC.

The gene calls are TRBV4-2 and TRBJ2-7; TRBD1 agrees at 7 bases. With 4 bases clipped from V and 1 base from J, the junction kept 4 bases outside the gene matches. The CDR3 runs to 14 residues. Germline V lookup: CDR1 LGHNA, CDR2 YNFKEQ. The CDR3 region has the DNA TGTGCCAGCAGCCCGGTGACAGGGTCCTACGAGCAGTACTTC. Its protein is CASSPVTGSYEQYF.

The rearrangement uses TRBV20-1 and TRBJ1-1; perhaps TRBD1 as D (6 bases). CDR1 and CDR2 (germline): DFQATT, SNEGSKA (reference sequence). The CDR3 is 12 amino acids. CDR3 residues: CSPTGGSAEAFF. The CDR3 nucleotides are TGCAGCCCTACGGGGGGCTCGGCTGAAGCTTTCTTT.

This clonotype was seen a few times. The V call is TRBV15, the J call TRBJ1-3; D uncertain. The CDR3 is 15 residues long. Trimming left V 0 bases short and J 4 bases short, with 10 bases between. CDR1 and CDR2 from the germline V gene are LNHNV and YYDKDF (reference sequence). CDR3: CATSRDMGNGNTIYF. The CDR3 nucleotides read TGTGCCACCAGCAGAGATATGGGTAACGGAAACACCATATATTTT.

The V call is TRBV2, the J call TRBJ1-2; D is uncertain. Between the trimmed V and J ends, which lost 6 bases and 6 bases, there was a span of 14 bases. The CDR3 runs 13 residues. Germline loops: CDR1 SNHLY, CDR2 FYNNEI. Here the CDR3 reads CASSPSSTNGYTF. The CDR3 region has the DNA TGTGCCAGCAGCCCATCCTCGACGAATGGCTACACCTTC.

This sequence joins TRBV7-9 and TRBJ1-5, with D possibly TRBD1 on 5 matching bases. The CDR3 sequence is 16 residues long. Germline lookup yields CDR1 SEHNR and CDR2 FQNEAQ (reference sequence). Trimming pared 6 bases from V and 0 bases from J, leaving 15 bases between. CDR3 in DNA: TGTGCCAGCAGGGTGGACAAAGGGCATAGCAATCAGCCCCAGCATTTT. It is translated as CASRVDKGHSNQPQHF.

The chain recombines TRBV10-2 with TRBJ1-1; TRBD1 might be the D (5 bases). The V gene lost 0 bases and the J gene lost 1 base, with 15 bases spanning the gap. The CDR3 length is 17 residues. Germline CDR1 is WSHSY and CDR2 is SAAADI. In DNA, the CDR3 is TGCGCCAGCAGTGAGTCGAGGCGGGACGGGCCGAACACTGAAGCTTTCTTT. It encodes CASSESRRDGPNTEAFF.

This clonotype occurred many times. The genes are TRBV6-5 and TRBJ1-4; D gene unclear. The CDR3 extends over 13 amino acids. Between the trimmed V and J ends, which lost 5 bases and 3 bases, there was a span of 7 bases. Per germline, CDR1 MNHEY and CDR2 SVGAGI. The CDR3 sequence is CASSHGANEKLFF. The CDR3 DNA follows: TGTGCCAGCAGTCACGGGGCTAATGAAAAACTGTTTTTT.

The gene calls are TRBV5-6 and TRBJ2-5; a weak D match, TRBD1 (6 bases). This CDR3 is 15 amino acids long. CDR1 is SGHDT and CDR2 is YYEEEE in the germline V gene. Trimming took 4 bases from V and 5 from J, leaving 18 bases between them. The CDR3 loop is CASSVGTSAGETQYF. The CDR3 DNA reads as TGTGCCAGCAGCGTGGGGACATCGGCAGGGGAGACCCAGTACTTC.

The chain links TRBV19 to TRBJ1-2, with TRBD1 matching 8 bases. Germline trimming cut 4 bases from V and 5 bases from J; bases unmatched to any gene: 9. Germline V gene data show CDR1 as LNHDA and CDR2 as SQIVND (reference sequence). This CDR3 contains 15 residues. The CDR3 region has the DNA TGTGCCAGTAGTAACATGGGGACAGGAAAGTATGGCTACACCTTC. Translation gives CASSNMGTGKYGYTF.

CDR3 region: CASSPGLVHNEQFF. CDR3 DNA sequence: TGTGCCAGTAGCCCCGGACTAGTCCACAATGAGCAGTTCTTC. The chain couples TRBV19 to TRBJ2-1; 7 positions agree with TRBD2. Trimming at V came to 6 bases and at J to 5 bases, leaving 7 bases not matched to a gene. The CDR3 is made up of 14 amino acids. Germline V gives CDR1 LNHDA, CDR2 SQIVND (reference sequence).

This clonotype showed up just once. The gene calls are TRBV24-1 and TRBJ2-2, with a weak D call TRBD1 (6 bases). Per germline, CDR1 KGHDR and CDR2 SFDVKD. The CDR3 sequence is 15 residues long. Trimming cost V 0 bases and J 3 bases, with 7 bases left between them. As DNA, the CDR3 is TGTGCCACCAGTGATTTGAACAGGGACACCGGGGAGCTGTTTTTT. As protein: CATSDLNRDTGELFF.

The V and J genes are TRBV20-1 and TRBJ1-5; 8 nucleotides align to TRBD1. Per the germline V gene, CDR1 is DFQATT and CDR2 is SNEGSKA (reference sequence). J gave up 6 bases and V 3 bases, and 10 bases lay outside the gene matches. The CDR3 spans 15 residues. As DNA, the CDR3 is TGCAGTGCTAGGATGGACAGGGTTTATGGTCAGCCCCAGCATTTT. It encodes CSARMDRVYGQPQHF.